The T cell receptor beta chain under discussion was sequenced for a study of long-term antiretroviral therapy in people with HIV. Study-wide results and caveats: There were no data on ART adherence, viral resistance or therapy changes, a gap that limits inferences about post-ART repertoire changes. Whichever time point was examined, clones expanded before ART dominated the repertoire.

By share, this clone ranks as large. Antigen: not known. Researchers ran immunoSEQ v3.0 at survey level. The method was immunoSEQ multiplex PCR; TCRdb's version includes in-frame clones alone and lacks a portion of them. The data hold 35,000 or so clones, with about 88% observed a single time. Germline CDR1 reads SEHNR; CDR2 reads FQNEAQ (reference sequence). The V and J ends lost 3 bases and 3 bases, in that order; junction bases with no gene match: 7. CDR3 length: 15 residues. HIV-positive participants were all treated in the United States. The chain uses TRBV7-9 and TRBJ2-5, with 7 nucleotides matching TRBD2. The source was unsorted PBMCs, collected just over 2.7 years before starting antiretroviral therapy. This TCR came from a woman under 40 with HIV. In DNA, the CDR3 is TGTGCCAGCAGCTTGATGGGGAGGGGTGAAGAGACCCAGTACTTC. Protein sequence: CASSLMGRGEETQYF. Drawing the rest from reference TRBV7-9 and TRBJ2-5, the complete variable domain is DTGVSQNPRHKITKRGQNVTFRCDPISEHNRLYWYRQTLGQGPEFLTYFQNEAQLEKSRLLSDRFSAERPKGSFSTLEIQRTEQGDSAMYLCASSLMGRGEETQYFGPGTRLLVL.